This T cell receptor (beta chain) was captured by sequencing in a study of CD8 T cells in ankylosing spondylitis. Findings and caveats of the study: Reported data indicate significant enrichment of disease-linked clones within matched ankylosing spondylitis synovial fluid. Typical of ankylosing spondylitis blood, it appeared, was a TCR beta motif of fewer than 10 highly homologous variants.

TCRdb fed the 5' RACE reads into MiXCR, producing one record per CDR3 protein. Found here are about 500,000 distinct CDR3 sequences, approximately 12% of them singletons; the top ten hold nearly 7%. As to this clonotype: Its target is unknown.

This sequence originates from a male donor with ankylosing spondylitis. Sequenced input: blood, either unsorted or a sorted T cell fraction (not recorded which).

CDR3 bases: TGTGCCAGCAGGTCGACAGGGGGCATGGGGAATGAGCAGTTCTTC. Protein sequence: CASRSTGGMGNEQFF. V is TRBV12-3 or TRBV12-4 and J is TRBJ2-1, with 10 positions matching TRBD1. CDR3 size: 15 residues. V dropped 6 bases and J dropped 7; count of bases not matched to a gene: 9.